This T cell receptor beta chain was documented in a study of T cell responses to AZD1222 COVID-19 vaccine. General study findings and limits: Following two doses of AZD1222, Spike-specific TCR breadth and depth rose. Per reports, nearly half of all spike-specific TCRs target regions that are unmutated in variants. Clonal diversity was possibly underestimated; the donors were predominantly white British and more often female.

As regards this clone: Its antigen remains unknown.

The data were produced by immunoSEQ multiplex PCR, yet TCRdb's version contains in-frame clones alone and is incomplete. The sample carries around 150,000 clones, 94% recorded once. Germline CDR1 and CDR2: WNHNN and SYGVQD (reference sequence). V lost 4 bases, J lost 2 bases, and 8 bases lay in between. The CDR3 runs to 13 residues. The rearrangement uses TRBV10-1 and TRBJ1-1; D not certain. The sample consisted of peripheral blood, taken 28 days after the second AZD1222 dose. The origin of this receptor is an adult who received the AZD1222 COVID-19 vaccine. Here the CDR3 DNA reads TGCGCCAGCAGTGTGGGTCGAAACACTGAAGCTTTCTTT. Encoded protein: CASSVGRNTEAFF.